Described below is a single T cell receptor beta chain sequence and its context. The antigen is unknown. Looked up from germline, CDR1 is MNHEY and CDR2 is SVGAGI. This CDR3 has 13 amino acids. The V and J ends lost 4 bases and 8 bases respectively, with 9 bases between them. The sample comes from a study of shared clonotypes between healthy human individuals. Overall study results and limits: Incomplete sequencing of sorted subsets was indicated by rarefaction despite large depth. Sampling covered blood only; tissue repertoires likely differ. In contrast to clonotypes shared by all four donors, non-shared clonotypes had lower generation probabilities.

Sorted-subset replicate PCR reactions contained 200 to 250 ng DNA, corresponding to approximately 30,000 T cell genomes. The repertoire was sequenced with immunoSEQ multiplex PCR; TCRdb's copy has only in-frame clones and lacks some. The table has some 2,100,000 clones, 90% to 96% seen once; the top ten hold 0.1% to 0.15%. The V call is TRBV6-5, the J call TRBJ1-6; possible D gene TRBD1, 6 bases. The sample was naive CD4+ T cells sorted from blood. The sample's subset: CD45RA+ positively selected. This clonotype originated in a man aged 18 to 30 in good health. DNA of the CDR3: TGTGCCAGCAGTTCCGGACAGTATTCACCCCTCCACTTT. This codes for CASSSGQYSPLHF.